This TCR beta chain was sequenced for a study of cytomegalovirus exposure and HLA in healthy donors. The J segment lost 2 bases and the V segment lost 6 bases, leaving 12 bases of the junction unmatched. The CDR3 length is 17 residues. Germline V gene data show CDR1 as SGHVS and CDR2 as FNYEAQ. The PCR employed 60 Vbeta primers together with 13 Jbeta primers. Profiling relied on immunoSEQ multiplex PCR, and the TCRdb table lists in-frame clones only, not all of them. The data show about 190,000 clones, around 80% seen once. A note on this clone: Its antigen is still unknown.

General study findings and limits: In a later analysis, across HLA loci, associated TCR counts were highest for DRB1, lowest for HLA-C. The dataset shows that most TCR sequences were rare, while some public TCRs occurred in many donors.

The specimen sequenced was PBMCs. V gene TRBV7-6 combines with J gene TRBJ2-2; 7 bases map to TRBD2. This TCR came from a middle-aged man in good health and CMV-seropositive. CDR3 sequence (DNA): TGTGCCAGCAGTCGGGAGGTTATAGCGGTTAACACCGGGGAGCTGTTTTTT. It encodes CASSREVIAVNTGELFF.